The sequence of this TCR beta chain was determined in a study of regulatory T cells in long-lasting Graves disease. General study findings and limits: Persistent Graves' patients showed less TCR diversity than newly diagnosed patients showed.

The time point is: persistent/refractory GD, antithyroid drugs over 5 years with positive TRAb. The TCR library was made from RNA extracted from PBMCs. The patients were drawn from one endocrinology department in Xi'an, China. Through Arm-PCR of CDR3 regions and iRepertoire HTBI primers, TCR beta libraries were built. One entry per CDR3 protein results from TCRdb running MiXCR on the multiplex PCR reads. Among 600,000 to 800,000 distinct CDR3 sequences, 25% to 35% were seen once, and the ten largest hold 40% to 55%. As to this clonotype: No antigen is known for it.

The CDR3 is 17 residues long. V gave up 0 bases and J gave up 0 bases, with 14 bases separating them. The rearrangement links TRBV12-3 or TRBV12-4 to TRBJ1-2; no clear D. The specimen was peripheral blood mononuclear cells (PBMCs), collected when the disease was refractory, from a patient treated with antithyroid drugs. The TCR sequence derives from a female donor with Graves disease. The CDR3 DNA reads as TGTGCCAGCAGTTTAGCGAGGCAGGAAATAGCTAACTATGGCTACACCTTC. It codes for CASSLARQEIANYGYTF.